A single sample gave rise to the 17 T cell receptor beta chains below, sequenced in a study of PD-1 blockade in classical Hodgkin lymphoma. Time point meaning: newly diagnosed, previously untreated cHL patient sample. With magnetic negative selection, CD4+ T cells were purified from PBMCs that had been thawed. Produced via immunoSEQ multiplex PCR; TCRdb's table is partial and in-frame only. The profile shows some 16,000 clones, about nine tenths of them singletons. Sequencing used CD4+ T cells from blood. The source of these receptors is a human donor with classical Hodgkin lymphoma.

This clone occurred once. V usage is TRBV7-8 and J usage is TRBJ1-2, with D possibly TRBD1 on 6 matching bases. The germline gives CDR1 SGHVS, CDR2 FQNEAQ. CDR3 size: 13 residues. Trimming removed 5 bases from V and 3 bases from J, with 10 bases in between. CDR3 DNA sequence: TGTGCCAGCAGCCCGAACAGGGACTATGGCTACACCTTC. Residues: CASSPNRDYGYTF. The whole variable domain, filled in from reference TRBV7-8 and TRBJ1-2, reads GAGVSQSPRYKVAKRGQDVALRCDPISGHVSLFWYQQALGQGPEFLTYFQNEAQLDKSGLPSDRFFAERPEGSVSTLKIQRTQQEDSAVYLCASSPNRDYGYTFGSGTRLTVV.

The V and J genes are TRBV23-1 and TRBJ2-7; D ambiguous. TRBV23-1 is treated as an ORF (open reading frame) with a function not yet certain. The CDR3 is 11 amino acids. V was cut by 5 bases and J by 5 bases, with 7 bases left in between. The chain's CDR3 is CASSSDHEQYF. The DNA of the CDR3 is TGCGCCAGCAGTTCGGACCACGAGCAGTACTTC.

The chain is built from TRBV10-3 and TRBJ1-2; 8 bases agree with TRBD1. With V trimmed by 7 bases and J by 10 bases, 11 bases remained unmatched. CDR1 and CDR2 from the germline V gene are ENHRY and SYGVKD. The CDR3 is made up of 13 amino acids. CDR3 residues: CAITLDRVGDYTF. DNA for the CDR3: TGTGCCATCACCCTGGACAGGGTGGGGGACTACACCTTC.

The genes are TRBV5-1 and TRBJ1-2; D might be TRBD1 (5 bases). This CDR3 has 14 amino acids. V dropped 1 base and J dropped 3 bases, with 10 bases sitting between them. Germline loops: CDR1 SGHRS, CDR2 YFSETQ. The CDR3 nucleotides are TGCGCCAGCAGCTTGTCAGGGTCGGACTATGGCTACACCTTC. Its protein is CASSLSGSDYGYTF.

DNA of the CDR3: TGTGCCAGCAGTTCCGCGGAGGTGGGGGCAATGGGAGCTTTCTTT. Its translation is CASSSAEVGAMGAFF. The rearrangement links TRBV27 to TRBJ1-1; possible D gene TRBD1, 6 bases. CDR3 length: 15 residues. Germline CDR1 MNHEY, CDR2 SMNVEV (reference sequence). The ends were cut back, 4 bases at V and 10 bases at J, with 22 bases in the middle.

This clone appeared a single time. The chain carries TRBV6-1 and TRBJ2-7, with 10 bases that match TRBD2. The CDR3 length is 14 residues. The germline V gene has CDR1 MNHNS and CDR2 SASEGT. Trimming cost V 4 bases and J 3 bases; bases outside gene matches: 3. CDR3 coding DNA: TGTGCCAGCAGTGTGGGGACTAGCGTCTACGAGCAGTACTTC. Encoded protein: CASSVGTSVYEQYF.

Here the CDR3 DNA reads TGTGCCAGCAGCTTAAAAGGCCGCACAGATACGCAGTATTTT. Encoded protein: CASSLKGRTDTQYF. The chain employs TRBV7-3 and TRBJ2-3; D remains unclear. CDR3 length equals 14 residues. V was trimmed by 1 base and J by 1 base, leaving 6 bases between them. Per the germline V gene, CDR1 is SGHTA and CDR2 is FQGTGA.

J is TRBJ2-3 and V is TRBV30; possible D gene TRBD2, 5 bases. The CDR3 has 12 amino acids. Germline values: CDR1 GTSNPN, CDR2 SVGIG (reference sequence). The V end was cut by 3 bases, the J end by 6 bases, with 10 bases between. The chain's CDR3 is CAWRASRDTQYF. As DNA, the CDR3 is TGTGCCTGGAGGGCTAGCAGGGATACGCAGTATTTT. Full variable domain (outside the CDR3, taken from reference TRBV30 and TRBJ2-3): SQTIHQWPATLVQPVGSPLSLECTVEGTSNPNLYWYRQAAGRGLQLLFYSVGIGQISSEVPQNLSASRPQDRQFILSSKKLLLSDSGFYLCAWRASRDTQYFGPGTRLTVL.

The chain links TRBV11-3 to TRBJ2-7, with D unresolved. CDR3 length: 12 amino acids. V lost 3 bases and J lost 7, with 10 bases in between. Per the germline V gene, CDR1 is SGHNT and CDR2 is YENEEA. CDR3: CASSFGMGEQYF. The CDR3 DNA sequence: TGTGCCAGCAGCTTTGGTATGGGGGAGCAGTACTTC.

The DNA of the CDR3 is TGCGCCAGCAGCTTGGAGGTAGTATCGAACACCGGGGAGCTGTTTTTT. Protein product: CASSLEVVSNTGELFF. The chain has TRBV5-1 and TRBJ2-2; no clear D gene. Germline V gene lookup returns CDR1 SGHRS and CDR2 YFSETQ. The V and J ends lost 0 bases and 0 bases respectively, with 9 bases between them. The CDR3 spans 16 residues.

The V gene is TRBV2, the J gene TRBJ1-5; 7 positions match TRBD1. The V and J ends lost 5 bases and 7 bases, in that order; junction bases with no gene match: 5. The length of the CDR3 is 13 residues. Looked up from germline, CDR1 is SNHLY and CDR2 is FYNNEI. CDR3 nucleotide sequence: TGTGCCAGCAGTCCGACAGGGTTCCAGCCCCAGCATTTT. Translating it yields CASSPTGFQPQHF.

The table lists this clone with a count of one. The J gene is TRBJ2-7, the V gene TRBV6-1, with D unclear. With 0 bases removed from V and 6 bases from J, the gap between germline ends came to 12 bases. This CDR3 has 14 amino acids. The germline gives CDR1 MNHNS, CDR2 SASEGT. DNA of the CDR3: TGTGCCAGCAGTGAAGCAGGTAGAGGTGGCGAGCAGTACTTC. Its protein product is CASSEAGRGGEQYF.

This clone has only one observation. This chain joins TRBV28 and TRBJ1-1; possible D gene TRBD1, 5 bases. CDR1 and CDR2 (germline): MDHEN, SYDVKM. The V end lost 3 bases, the J end lost 9 bases, and 11 bases lay between the germline ends. The CDR3 totals 12 residues. The CDR3 DNA reads TGTGCCAGCAGTTTCGAAGGGGCCCAAGCTTTCTTT. Protein product: CASSFEGAQAFF.

The chain employs TRBV5-5 and TRBJ1-1; no firm D call. This CDR3 is built from 14 residues. Per the germline V gene, CDR1 is SGHKS and CDR2 is YYEKEE (reference sequence). Trimming shortened V by 1 base and J by 0 bases, and 7 bases separated the two germline ends. As DNA, the CDR3 is TGTGCCAGCAGCTTGATTGGCCTGAACACTGAAGCTTTCTTT. Protein product: CASSLIGLNTEAFF.

The V and J genes are TRBV30 and TRBJ1-6; TRBD1 might be the D (6 bases). The V gene lost 4 bases and the J gene lost 8 bases, with 12 bases spanning the gap. This CDR3 comprises 13 residues. The germline V gene has CDR1 GTSNPN and CDR2 SVGIG (reference sequence). CDR3 nucleotide sequence: TGTGCCTGGAATCTGGGGGGCGATTCACCCCTCCACTTT. As protein: CAWNLGGDSPLHF.

The rearrangement joins TRBV29-1 to TRBJ1-1; D is unresolved. V lost 2 bases to trimming and J lost 1 base, with 11 bases between them. The CDR3 consists of 14 residues. Per the germline V gene, CDR1 is SQVTM and CDR2 is ANQGSEA. The CDR3 protein is CSVEPLGTNTEAFF. The CDR3 DNA reads as TGCAGCGTTGAACCCCTGGGAACGAACACTGAAGCTTTCTTT.

This chain connects TRBV5-1 to TRBJ1-1; TRBD1 aligns across 8 bases. The CDR3 runs 15 residues. The germline CDR1 and CDR2 sequences are SGHRS and YFSETQ. Trimming took 1 base from V and 7 from J; bases not matched to a gene: 9. The CDR3 here is CASSLIQGAGNEAFF. The CDR3 nucleotides read TGCGCCAGCAGCTTGATTCAGGGGGCTGGAAATGAAGCTTTCTTT.